Shown below are 29 T cell receptor beta chains from a single sample sequenced in a study of blood T cells in healthy people across ages. Sample-barcoded 5' priming and a J-beta primer mix drove a second PCR of roughly 7 to 11 cycles. Via MiXCR, TCRdb re-called the 5' RACE reads, giving one row per CDR3 protein. The table records 650,000 to 800,000 distinct CDR3 sequences, 40% to 50% of them present only once. The material sequenced was blood. Source of these receptors: a man aged 60 to 69 in good health.

The gene calls are TRBV10-2 and TRBJ1-6; D not resolved. This CDR3 has 13 residues. CDR1 and CDR2 from the germline V gene are WSHSY and SAAADI. The V gene lost 2 bases and the J gene lost 7 bases, with 6 bases spanning the gap. In DNA, the CDR3 is TGCGCCAGCAGTGAGAGAACCAATTCACCCCTCCACTTT. This encodes CASSERTNSPLHF.

V usage is TRBV10-1 and J usage is TRBJ2-7; tentatively, D is TRBD2 (6 bases). V lost 2 bases and J 2 bases, leaving 7 bases between the germline ends. This CDR3 region has 13 residues. Germline V gives CDR1 WNHNN, CDR2 SYGVQD (reference sequence). DNA of the CDR3: TGCGCCAGCAGTGAGCCGGGGGCCTACGAGCAGTACTTC. Amino acid sequence: CASSEPGAYEQYF.

This clonotype was counted a few times. The chain recombines TRBV11-2 with TRBJ2-7; D call uncertain. Germline V gene data show CDR1 as SGHAT and CDR2 as FQNNGV. The CDR3 is 15 residues long. Trimming left V 4 bases short and J 0 bases short, with 13 bases between. CDR3 in DNA: TGTGCCAGCAGCTCCGTTGGCAGCAGCTCCTACGAGCAGTACTTC. Protein product: CASSSVGSSSYEQYF.

This clonotype has just a few counts. The rearrangement links TRBV6-4 to TRBJ2-7; weak D call: TRBD1 (6 bases). Germline values: CDR1 MRHNA, CDR2 SNTAGT. There are 16 residues in the CDR3. V lost 2 bases to trimming and J lost 2 bases, with 16 bases between them. CDR3 nucleotides: TGTGCCAGCAGTGACACGGGACACCCAAGGCCCTACGAGCAGTACTTC. This encodes CASSDTGHPRPYEQYF.

This clonotype was counted between two and nine times. The chain carries TRBV6-6 and TRBJ2-7, with D perhaps TRBD1 (8 bases). The germline V and J ends were trimmed by 0 bases and 10 bases, with 13 bases remaining between them. There are 13 residues in the CDR3. Germline V gene data show CDR1 as MNHNY and CDR2 as SVGAGI (reference sequence). The CDR3 region has the DNA TGTGCCAGCAGTTACTCGTACAGGGGGGGCCAGTACTTC. It codes for CASSYSYRGGQYF.

The chain carries TRBV4-3 and TRBJ2-1; D possibly matches TRBD1 or TRBD2 (5 bases each). Germline CDR1 is LGHNA and CDR2 is YSLEER. This CDR3 has 15 residues. V was trimmed by 4 bases and J by 3 bases, leaving 13 bases between them. This CDR3 is CASSPVGTDYNEQFF. Written as DNA, the CDR3 is TGCGCCAGCAGCCCCGTGGGGACGGACTACAATGAGCAGTTCTTC.

This clonotype was observed a few times. In DNA, the CDR3 is TGTGCCAGCAGTTACTCCCCGGACTCCTACGAGCAGTACTTC. Encoded protein: CASSYSPDSYEQYF. The V gene is TRBV6-2 or TRBV6-3, the J gene TRBJ2-7; D remains unclear. V gave up 0 bases and J gave up 0 bases, with 6 bases separating them. The germline gives CDR1 MNHEY, CDR2 SVGEGT. CDR3 length equals 14 residues.

Concerning this clonotype itself: At one boundary the junction diverges from the germline segment, which might be a read error. The CDR3 region is CASSYPIAMNTVAFF. DNA for the CDR3: TGTGCCAGCAGTTACCCGATAGCCATGAACACTGTAGCTTTCTTT. The genes are TRBV6-2 or TRBV6-3 and TRBJ1-1; no clear D. The CDR3 consists of 15 residues. Germline values: CDR1 MNHEY, CDR2 SVGEGT.

This clonotype showed up just a few times. V is TRBV6-1 and J is TRBJ2-6; no firm D call. CDR1 is MNHNS, CDR2 SASEGT, per germline. V lost 7 bases and J lost 0, with 7 bases in between. CDR3 size: 14 residues. As DNA, the CDR3 is TGTGCCAGCATAACAAACTCTGGGGCCAACGTCCTGACTTTC. It encodes CASITNSGANVLTF.

V gene TRBV7-2 combines with J gene TRBJ1-2, with D uncertain. The CDR3 is 14 residues long. V gave up 1 base and J gave up 5 bases, with 11 bases separating them. Looked up from germline, CDR1 is SGHTA and CDR2 is FQGNSA. The CDR3 loop reads CASSLGQDMYGYTF. The CDR3 DNA reads TGTGCCAGCAGCTTAGGGCAGGATATGTATGGCTACACCTTC.

This clonotype occurred many times. The chain has TRBV10-2 and TRBJ2-5; the match to TRBD2 covers 7 bases. Trimming removed 4 bases from V and 5 bases from J; junction bases left unmatched: 13. The CDR3 spans 16 residues. In germline, CDR1 is WSHSY, CDR2 SAAADI. The CDR3 DNA reads TGCGCCAGCAGTGGGGGGGGGTACAGAGGGCGGGAGACCCAGTACTTC. Translation: CASSGGGYRGRETQYF.

The chain has TRBV21-1 and TRBJ2-6. TRBV21-1 is reported as a pseudogene. The CDR3 spans 16 residues. In DNA, the CDR3 is TGTGCCAGCAGCAAAACGGAGAGCTCTGGGGCCAACGTCCTGACTTTC. It yields the protein CASSKTESSGANVLTF.

This clonotype was recorded a few times. The CDR3 nucleotides are TGCGCCAGCAGTGATCCCCAGAGCACTGAAGCTTTCTTT. The encoded protein is CASSDPQSTEAFF. The rearrangement uses TRBV5-1 and TRBJ1-1, with D unresolved. CDR1 and CDR2 (germline): SGHRS, YFSETQ. CDR3 length: 13 amino acids. The V and J ends lost 5 bases and 4 bases respectively, with 12 bases between them.

The rearrangement joins TRBV30 to TRBJ2-7; 9 positions match TRBD1. Losses at the gene ends were 0 bases for V and 3 bases for J; bases not matched to a gene: 9. In germline, CDR1 is GTSNPN, CDR2 SVGIG (reference sequence). The CDR3 runs to 16 residues. CDR3 sequence reads: CAWSVVGQGPYYEQYF. In DNA, the CDR3 is TGTGCCTGGAGTGTAGTCGGACAGGGGCCCTACTACGAGCAGTACTTC.

The chain couples TRBV12-3 or TRBV12-4 to TRBJ1-5, with a possible D match to TRBD1 (5 bases). This CDR3 comprises 16 residues. Trimming pared 1 base from V and 3 bases from J, leaving 13 bases between. The CDR3 is CASSLDDSTPNQPQHF. The CDR3, as DNA: TGTGCCAGCAGTTTAGATGACAGCACCCCCAATCAGCCCCAGCATTTT.

This clonotype was detected only a few times. The J gene is TRBJ2-7, the V gene TRBV6-1, with 8 bases that match TRBD1. Germline CDR1 is MNHNS and CDR2 is SASEGT. The CDR3 is 14 residues long. Trimming removed 6 bases from V and 5 bases from J; junction bases left unmatched: 9. For the CDR3, the DNA is TGTGCCAGCAGCCGACAGGGGAGTAAGGACGAGCAGTACTTC. Translating gives CASSRQGSKDEQYF.

This chain uses TRBV11-2 with TRBJ2-2; 10 bases align to TRBD1. V gave up 5 bases and J gave up 7 bases; unmatched junction bases: 7. Germline loops: CDR1 SGHAT, CDR2 FQNNGV. CDR3 length: 15 amino acids. The CDR3 bases are TGTGCCAGCAGCGTCTCGACAGGGGGCAGCGGGGAGCTGTTTTTT. It codes for CASSVSTGGSGELFF. The full variable domain, with the rest looked up from reference TRBV11-2 and TRBJ2-2, is EAGVAQSPRYKIIEKRQSVAFWCNPISGHATLYWYQQILGQGPKLLIQFQNNGVVDDSQLPKDRFSAERLKGVDSTLKIQPAKLEDSAVYLCASSVSTGGSGELFFGEGSRLTVL.

The chain combines TRBV6-6 with TRBJ2-7; 8 positions agree with TRBD2. This CDR3 comprises 17 residues. Germline V gives CDR1 MNHNY, CDR2 SVGAGI (reference sequence). The J segment lost 7 bases and the V segment lost 0 bases, leaving 14 bases of the junction unmatched. The CDR3 DNA is TGTGCCAGCAGTTACTCGATGACCCTAGCGGGTTACAATGAGCAGTACTTC. Residues: CASSYSMTLAGYNEQYF.

V gene TRBV3-1 combines with J gene TRBJ2-1; 7 positions agree with TRBD2. CDR1 is LGHDT and CDR2 is YNNKEL in the germline V gene (reference sequence). The CDR3 has 15 amino acids. With V trimmed by 3 bases and J by 10 bases, 12 bases remained unmatched. CDR3 DNA: TGTGCCAGCAGCCACGCCGGGACTAACCACCTGGAGCAGTTCTTC. This translates into CASSHAGTNHLEQFF.

This clonotype has more than one count but fewer than ten. V gene TRBV20-1 combines with J gene TRBJ2-3, with a tentative D call TRBD1 (5 bases). Germline V lookup: CDR1 DFQATT, CDR2 SNEGSKA (reference sequence). The length of the CDR3 is 15 residues. V lost 0 bases and J 1 base, leaving 11 bases between the germline ends. The CDR3 DNA is TGCAGTGCTAGAGATTCAGGCAGGGGCACAGATACGCAGTATTTT. It specifies CSARDSGRGTDTQYF.

This clonotype was recorded at least ten times. This chain connects TRBV20-1 to TRBJ2-5; 8 bases align to TRBD2. This CDR3 has 11 residues. Germline loops: CDR1 DFQATT, CDR2 SNEGSKA (reference sequence). V dropped 6 bases and J dropped 4; count of bases not matched to a gene: 1. CDR3 region: CSARGGETQYF. The CDR3 nucleotides are TGCAGTGCCCGGGGGGGAGAGACCCAGTACTTC.

The V and J genes are TRBV5-1 and TRBJ2-1; the D gene is possibly TRBD1 (5 bases). Trimming stripped 3 bases from V and 9 bases from J, with 13 bases between. Germline loops: CDR1 SGHRS, CDR2 YFSETQ. This CDR3 is 13 amino acids long. The CDR3 sequence is CASSSDILTEQFF. CDR3 sequence (DNA): TGCGCCAGCAGCTCGGACATTCTGACTGAGCAGTTCTTC.

This clonotype was seen only a few times. The rearrangement links TRBV10-2 to TRBJ2-1; 12 positions match TRBD2. Germline CDR1 and CDR2: WSHSY and SAAADI. The CDR3 has 14 amino acids. V shed 6 bases, J shed 6 bases, and the junction held 3 bases outside the gene matches. CDR3 residues: CASSPSGGANEQFF. Here the CDR3 DNA reads TGCGCCAGCAGCCCTAGCGGGGGGGCCAATGAGCAGTTCTTC.

The chain recombines TRBV10-3 with TRBJ2-7; weak D call: TRBD1 (5 bases). The CDR3 is 15 amino acids. The V and J ends lost 3 bases and 2 bases respectively, with 14 bases between them. In germline, CDR1 is ENHRY, CDR2 SYGVKD. The CDR3 nucleotides are TGTGCCATCAGTGAAGCAGGGTTTTTTCCCTACGAGCAGTACTTC. Its protein is CAISEAGFFPYEQYF.

The chain links TRBV7-9 to TRBJ2-3; D is possibly TRBD2 (6 bases). The germline gives CDR1 SEHNR, CDR2 FQNEAQ (reference sequence). V dropped 0 bases and J dropped 2 bases, with 9 bases sitting between them. This CDR3 spans 15 amino acids. The CDR3 region is CASSLAASVTDTQYF. CDR3 coding DNA: TGTGCCAGCAGCTTAGCCGCTAGCGTCACAGATACGCAGTATTTT. The variable domain in full, completed from reference TRBV7-9 and TRBJ2-3, reads DTGVSQNPRHKITKRGQNVTFRCDPISEHNRLYWYRQTLGQGPEFLTYFQNEAQLEKSRLLSDRFSAERPKGSFSTLEIQRTEQGDSAMYLCASSLAASVTDTQYFGPGTRLTVL.

This clonotype has more than one count but fewer than ten. The chain employs TRBV5-4 and TRBJ1-2; TRBD1 is a possible D gene (6 bases). This CDR3 is built from 16 residues. V lost 4 bases to trimming and J lost 1 base, with 17 bases between them. Germline V gives CDR1 SGHNT, CDR2 YYREEE (reference sequence). The CDR3 sequence is CASSPISRTVNYGYTF. The CDR3 DNA is TGTGCCAGCAGCCCTATATCAAGGACAGTTAACTATGGCTACACCTTC. The variable domain in full, with the rest retrieved from reference TRBV5-4 and TRBJ1-2, is ETGVTQSPTHLIKTRGQQVTLRCSSQSGHNTVSWYQQALGQGPQFIFQYYREEENGRGNFPPRFSGLQFPNYSSELNVNALELDDSALYLCASSPISRTVNYGYTFGSGTRLTVV.

The chain is built from TRBV27 and TRBJ1-2, with D possibly TRBD1 on 6 matching bases. The V gene's germline CDR1 is MNHEY and CDR2 SMNVEV (reference sequence). V was shortened by 4 bases and J by 2 bases, with 11 bases between the two germline ends. The length of the CDR3 is 14 residues. The CDR3 region has the DNA TGTGCCAGCAGTTCCGCCCAGGGGAACTATGGCTACACCTTC. The encoded protein is CASSSAQGNYGYTF.

This clonotype was recorded many times. The chain uses TRBV5-5 and TRBJ2-5; D perhaps matches TRBD2 (5 bases). Germline V gene sequence: CDR1 SGHKS, CDR2 YYEKEE (reference sequence). This CDR3 spans 16 amino acids. V gave up 0 bases and J gave up 2 bases, with 14 bases separating them. CDR3 residues: CASSLGRAPGQETQYF. In DNA, the CDR3 is TGTGCCAGCAGCTTGGGTCGGGCCCCGGGGCAAGAGACCCAGTACTTC.

This clonotype was detected only a few times. This sequence joins TRBV28 and TRBJ2-1, with D possibly being TRBD1 (6 bases). Germline-derived CDR1 and CDR2 are MDHEN and SYDVKM. Trimming left V 8 bases short and J 7 bases short, with 18 bases between. CDR3 length equals 14 residues. The CDR3 coding sequence is TGTGCCAGCTTGATGGCAGGGGTTCTGAATGAGCAGTTCTTC. This translates into CASLMAGVLNEQFF.